Given below is one T cell receptor beta chain in context. What it recognizes is unknown. The Oncomine TCR Beta short-read assay was applied to DNA of cultured CD4+ T cells. MiXCR, run by TCRdb on the PCR reads, gives a single entry per CDR3 protein. The table has about 15,000 distinct CDR3 sequences, around 66% seen once; the top ten hold roughly 4.8%. The data derive from a study of vaccination and CD4 T cells after COVID-19. Study background: A CEFX pool, an HIV-1 Nef pool, or no peptide went to control cultures.

Study results and caveats: Reactive clonotype counts went from median approximately 20 after infection to 38 after vaccination, nonsignificantly. Spike mono-reactivity was the property of 304 of 307 vaccine-specific clones in convalescent patients.

Regarding treatment: 10-day PBMC culture with coronavirus spike peptide pools or control peptides (ViraFEST assay). V shed 8 bases and J shed 6 bases, with 13 bases lying between them. The CDR3 extends over 12 amino acids. Germline V gives CDR1 MDHEN, CDR2 SYDVKM. The sequence derives from a human donor who had recovered from COVID-19. The rearrangement links TRBV28 to TRBJ1-2; D remains unclear. The sequencing input was CD4+ T cells from blood, cultured in vitro. Here the CDR3 DNA reads TGTGCCAGCCTTGAGTGGGCGAATGGCTACACCTTC. It translates to CASLEWANGYTF.